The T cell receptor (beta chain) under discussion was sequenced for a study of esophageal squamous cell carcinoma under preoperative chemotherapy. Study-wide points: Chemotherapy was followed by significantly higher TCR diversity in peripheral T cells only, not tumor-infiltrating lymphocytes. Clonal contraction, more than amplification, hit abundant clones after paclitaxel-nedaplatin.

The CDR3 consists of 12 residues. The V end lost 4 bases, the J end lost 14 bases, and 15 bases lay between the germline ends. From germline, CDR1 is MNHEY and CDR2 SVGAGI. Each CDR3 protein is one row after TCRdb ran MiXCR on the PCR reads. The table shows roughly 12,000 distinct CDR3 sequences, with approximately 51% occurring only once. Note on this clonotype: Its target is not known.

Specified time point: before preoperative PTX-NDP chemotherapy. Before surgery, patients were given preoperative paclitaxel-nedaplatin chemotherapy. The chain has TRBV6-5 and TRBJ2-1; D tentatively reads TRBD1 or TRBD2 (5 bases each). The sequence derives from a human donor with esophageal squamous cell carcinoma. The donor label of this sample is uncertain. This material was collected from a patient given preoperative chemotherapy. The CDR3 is CASSSGVGTEFF. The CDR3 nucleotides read TGTGCCAGCAGTTCCGGGGTCGGGACGGAGTTCTTC.